This T cell receptor beta chain originates from a study of cytomegalovirus exposure and HLA in healthy donors (TCRdb year 2017). Study-wide context: An earlier analysis of several hundred of the donors reported around 280 Gb of sequence data and 117 million unique TCR beta sequences obtained from roughly 170 million T cells. In the later analysis, no new phenotypic data were used to find candidate immune exposures; instead, reliance was placed on TCR beta sequences and their occurrence across donors. To predict cytomegalovirus infection status, the study brought together high-throughput TCR immunosequencing, statistical association of individual TCRs with disease status, and machine learning. Every repertoire in the discovery cohort had been generated on one and the same sequencing platform. Besides the first cohort of 500 to 700 subjects, a separate validation cohort made up of roughly 120 different subjects was used. The number of donors typed differed by locus, with 629-630 for A, B, C, DRB1 and DQB1, 522 for DQA1, 600 to 610 for DPA1, and around 430 for DPB1. Donor age, sex, ethnicity and CMV serostatus were collected together with the repertoire data. Using immunosequencing, the study profiled T cell repertoires from 500 to 800 subjects and related those repertoires to cytomegalovirus serostatus. Across approximately 400 genotyped donors of the cohort, an average of about 200,000 unique TCR beta nucleotide sequences per donor were sequenced, and around 19% of those sequences were non-productive. An early release covering roughly 580 HLA-typed donors comprised roughly 300 gigabases of sequencing data and tens of millions of unique TCR sequences. A later analysis re-examined previously published TCR beta repertoires from 500 to 700 donors and added high-resolution HLA genotyping to investigate patterns of TCR occurrence. Roughly five DR-DQ haplotypes were handled as single units for association and clustering, since linkage in the cohort was strong. Of the 300 to 500 genotyped donors, less than 90% were placed in the genetic ancestry cluster associated with self-reported Caucasian donors. A later genetic analysis took genome-wide SNP genotypes for about 55% of the roughly 670 donors and used that subset as a discovery cohort. Both class I and class II loci were covered by HLA typing, at four-digit resolution. In an earlier analysis of 587 of the donors, high-throughput TCR beta sequencing was used to judge whether each TCR beta V gene segment behaved as functional or pseudogenic. The study aimed to test whether signatures of past pathogen exposure could be identified by cataloging public T cell receptors.

CDR1 and CDR2 are drawn from the germline V gene: SGHTA, FQGNSA. The CDR3 holds 15 amino acids from the cysteine to the phenylalanine. Here the CDR3 DNA is all that survives: 45 bases in frame from base 1. For this chain, trimming is 5 bases at the V end and 0 bases at the J end, and the number of junction bases without a gene match is 7. The cohort was made up of about 670 healthy bone marrow donors. At the time of sampling, every cohort member was nominally healthy, though immune exposures that went unrecorded were likely present. The donor tested CMV seropositive, placing the donor among the roughly 300 seropositive members of the cohort. Each donor provided a peripheral blood sample, and peripheral blood mononuclear cells were used for TCR beta sequencing. The Qiagen DNeasy Blood Extraction Kit was used to extract genomic DNA from the blood cell samples. The protocol used for the library was the immunoSEQ multiplex PCR assay. For the multiplex PCR, a mixture combining 60 forward primers for TCR Vbeta segments and 13 reverse primers for TCR Jbeta segments was used. A multiplex PCR assay on genomic DNA amplified the CDR3 region of rearranged TCR beta genes. Amplified TCR beta libraries were sequenced as 87-base-pair reads on the Illumina HiSeq System. In the source study's methods: A later analysis counted about 76 million unique TCR beta chains across the 550 to 700 repertoires, and some 12 million of these chains were shared by at least two donors. Raw reads were error-corrected and collapsed into unique sequences with a nearest-neighbor algorithm that merged closely related sequences to remove PCR and sequencing errors. CDR3 sequences were aligned to IMGT reference sequences to assign V, D and J gene segments. Each retained sequence needed at least a six-nucleotide match to both a V gene segment and a J gene segment. Rearrangements were classified as productive when the CDR3 lacked stop codons and remained in frame with V and J, and all other rearrangements were classified as non-productive. CDR3 was defined according to IMGT convention as the region running from the second conserved V-encoded cysteine to the conserved J-encoded phenylalanine. The earlier analysis of around 640 of the donors excluded sequences that lacked an unambiguous match to a single V gene segment. An earlier analysis of 500 to 700 of the donors classified V segments as functional when productive rearrangements were above 56.7% and as segregating when the standard deviation between donors was above 5%. A statistical classification framework was built for diagnosing cytomegalovirus status from the catalog of TCR beta chain sequences. A later analysis assigned V and J genes by comparing TCR nucleotide sequences with IMGT/GENE-DB human TR gene sequences. The TCRdist pipeline was used in a later analysis to assign CDR3 sequences and most-parsimonious VDJ recombination scenarios. A later analysis defined each TCR beta chain by its CDR3 amino acid sequence plus V-gene family, and excluded reads lacking a unique V-gene family. In a later analysis, nearly 600 highly shared, low-generation-probability nucleotide sequences were removed to address suspected cross-contamination and a sequencing artifact. For each public chain, a later analysis derived a clonal expansion index from normalized ranks of inferred template counts within each repertoire. Generation probabilities in a later analysis came from a VDJ recombination model fitted to out-of-frame rearrangements, and those results were checked against IGoR. Hypergeometric tests were used in a later analysis to score TCR-TCR, TCR-HLA and TCR-CMV co-occurrence, with a repertoire-size bias correction applied to the TCR pairs. A later analysis estimated false discovery rates by permuting HLA or CMV assignments 20 times. In a later analysis, co-occurring TCRs were grouped using DBSCAN, with TCRdist sequence similarity added in when clustering inside HLA-allele-positive subsets. Co-occurrence clustering excluded repertoires with fewer than 30,000 or more than 120,000 public chains, plus five with anomalous nucleotide sharing. Here the immuneACCESS table is served through TCRdb, limited to in-frame sequences with V and J called. Missing clones are a known gap in these copies; in checked studies unresolved V genes cover under half, and the rest lacks a known reason. V, J and clone size are taken as reported in that table, and D and trimming were inferred from the DNA itself. The table for this sample lists nearly 200,000 clones; around 79% of them were counted only once. Around 0.42% of the sample is in the top ten clones.

In regard to this clone: Its antigen is currently not known. No per-base quality is available; no much larger clone lies one base away.

Findings and caveats that apply to the study as a whole: A few of the identified cytomegalovirus-associated TCR beta chains were confirmed in vitro to be specific for cytomegalovirus antigens. In a later analysis, HLA-associated TCR beta chains showed more clonal expansion and lower generation probabilities than non-associated chains that were equally common. The 87-base-pair reads could not distinguish some IMGT-functional V segments, including TRBV6-2 and TRBV6-3, so those segments were excluded. The study gave a list of about 150 TCR beta chains associated with cytomegalovirus. The classifier was reported to diagnose cytomegalovirus status with high specificity and sensitivity in both the original cohort and the validation cohort. In a later genetic analysis, fewer N-insertions in productive TCRs were reported among donors in an Asian-associated ancestry cluster than the approximately 670-donor mean. Correlated functional status among segregating V segments might reflect linkage disequilibrium, but an unknown experimental factor could not be ruled out. Because some donors lacked HLA typing at each locus, the association tests relied only on the typed subset. At a false discovery rate of 0.05, a later analysis linked 16,951 TCR beta sequences to specific HLA alleles. Only TCR beta chains were sequenced in this cohort, and the absence of alpha or paired-chain data limited detectable features. A later analysis found that TCR association rates varied across HLA loci, with DRB1 alleles showing the most associated TCRs and HLA-C alleles the fewest. When HLA alleles, especially DR and DQ, strongly co-occurred, TCR associations were difficult to assign to individual alleles. Presence/absence analyses assumed roughly uniform sequencing depth across donors, an assumption that may not hold. According to a later analysis, most CMV-associated TCR beta chains appeared to be HLA-restricted, and the HLA associations seemed to be driven largely by CMV exposure. According to the authors, the approach could potentially be generalized to other disease states and immunological phenotypes. A cluster of highly shared sequence variants was judged likely to represent a technical artifact of the sequencing pipeline. An earlier analysis of approximately 530 of the donors showed that most TCR beta V segments appeared in productive rearrangements either about 90% or about 30% of the time, which broadly matched IMGT annotations. In a later genetic analysis, a missense DCLRE1C variant was associated with V-gene and J-gene trimming of TCR beta chains, and the association was replicated in an independent cohort. While some public TCRs were present in many individuals, most TCR sequences turned up only very rarely across donors. The earlier analysis of about 600 of the donors excluded approximately 15 rarely observed V segments, including chromosome 9 orphons, because counts were too low. The only immune exposure information available for the cohort was CMV serostatus. A later analysis reported that several top co-occurrence clusters appeared linked to parvovirus B19, influenza, CMV and Epstein-Barr virus. A further reported finding was that TCR beta sequences accurately predicted the HLA-A and HLA-B alleles for most subjects in the first cohort.

The rearranged segments are TRBV7-2 and TRBJ2-7; the central 7 bases match TRBD1. This TCR was sampled from a male donor in good health and CMV-seropositive. The sequencing sample was made of PBMCs. The DNA sequence is as follows: TGTGCCAGCAGCCCTCAGACAGGGAACTCCTACGAGCAGTACTTC. This gives the protein CASSPQTGNSYEQYF.